Below, 30 T cell receptor beta chains from the same sample are listed, as sequenced in a study of cytomegalovirus exposure and HLA in healthy donors. Use of 60 Vbeta and 13 Jbeta primers characterized the PCR. The assay was immunoSEQ multiplex PCR, and TCRdb's table has in-frame clones only and misses some. This table holds around 150,000 clones, approximately 67% found once. Sample: PBMCs. These receptors were taken from a woman between 18 and 29 years old in good health and CMV-seropositive.

The chain links TRBV5-8 to TRBJ1-5, with D possibly matching TRBD1 (5 bases). Germline CDR1 reads SGHTS; CDR2 reads YDEGEE. The CDR3 loop spans 15 amino acids. The ends were cut back, 4 bases at V and 6 bases at J, with 17 bases in the middle. The CDR3 region has the DNA TGTGCCAGCAGCCCAACAGGCTCCCGTTTTCAGCCCCAGCATTTT. It is translated as CASSPTGSRFQPQHF. Combining the CDR3 with reference TRBV5-8 and TRBJ1-5 gives the whole variable domain EAGVTQSPTHLIKTRGQQATLRCSPISGHTSVYWYQQALGLGLQFLLWYDEGEERNRGNFPPRFSGRQFPNYSSELNVNALELEDSALYLCASSPTGSRFQPQHFGDGTRLSIL.

The genes are TRBV5-1 and TRBJ2-3; D remains ambiguous. V was trimmed by 4 bases and J by 0 bases, leaving 15 bases between them. This CDR3 has 16 residues. The germline V gene encodes CDR1 SGHRS and CDR2 YFSETQ. This CDR3 is CASSVRTQESTDTQYF. The CDR3 DNA reads TGCGCCAGCAGCGTACGAACCCAGGAAAGCACAGATACGCAGTATTTT.

This clone came up a few times. This chain links TRBV6-1 with TRBJ1-1; D unresolved. V was pared by 7 bases and J by 1 base, with 13 bases between. The CDR3 spans 14 residues. The V gene's germline CDR1 is MNHNS and CDR2 SASEGT. The CDR3, as DNA: TGTGCCAGCAATCCCCCTCTCAGGAACACTGAAGCTTTCTTT. Amino acid sequence: CASNPPLRNTEAFF.

V gene TRBV15 combines with J gene TRBJ2-1, with D possibly TRBD1 on 6 matching bases. Germline assignment: CDR1 LNHNV and CDR2 YYDKDF (reference sequence). Trimming pared 3 bases from V and 5 bases from J, leaving 11 bases between. The CDR3 has 14 amino acids. Here the CDR3 DNA reads TGTGCCACCAGCAGTCGGAACAGGGACAATGAGCAGTTCTTC. This encodes CATSSRNRDNEQFF.

The chain recombines TRBV30 with TRBJ1-5, with TRBD1 matching 8 bases. CDR3 length: 14 residues. CDR1 is GTSNPN and CDR2 is SVGIG in the germline V gene (reference sequence). J gave up 6 bases and V 2 bases, and 6 bases lay outside the gene matches. The CDR3 reads CAWSNQQGGQPQHF. CDR3 DNA sequence: TGTGCCTGGAGTAACCAACAGGGGGGTCAGCCCCAGCATTTT. Full variable domain (missing parts from reference TRBV30 and TRBJ1-5): SQTIHQWPATLVQPVGSPLSLECTVEGTSNPNLYWYRQAAGRGLQLLFYSVGIGQISSEVPQNLSASRPQDRQFILSSKKLLLSDSGFYLCAWSNQQGGQPQHFGDGTRLSIL.

This chain connects TRBV4-3 to TRBJ1-1; a possible D gene is TRBD1 (6 bases). V lost 3 bases and J 2 bases, leaving 10 bases between the germline ends. The length of the CDR3 is 14 residues. The germline gives CDR1 LGHNA, CDR2 YSLEER. The chain's CDR3 is CASSQGTFNTEAFF. In nucleotides, the CDR3 is TGCGCCAGCAGCCAGGGGACATTTAACACTGAAGCTTTCTTT.

The chain has TRBV7-9 and TRBJ2-5, with 8 bases identical to TRBD1. The DNA end is a closer match to TRBJ2-7, so the J assignment may be wrong. The CDR3 totals 16 residues. CDR1 and CDR2 (germline): SEHNR, FQNEAQ (reference sequence). CDR3: CASSFPFGQGAGEQYF. The CDR3 DNA reads as TGTGCCAGCAGCTTCCCCTTCGGGCAGGGGGCTGGCGAGCAGTACTTC.

This sequence joins TRBV5-1 and TRBJ2-1, with 7 bases identical to TRBD2. V was clipped by 0 bases and J by 7 bases; unmatched bases: 7. Germline CDR1 SGHRS, CDR2 YFSETQ. The length of the CDR3 is 15 residues. CDR3 region: CASSLDGGRWNEQFF. The CDR3 DNA is TGCGCCAGCAGCTTGGACGGGGGGAGGTGGAATGAGCAGTTCTTC.

This clone was recorded a few times. This sequence joins TRBV5-6 and TRBJ2-7; tentatively, D is TRBD1 (5 bases). Germline V gene sequence: CDR1 SGHDT, CDR2 YYEEEE. The V end lost 0 bases, the J end lost 0 bases, and 10 bases lay between the germline ends. The CDR3 spans 15 residues. The CDR3 is CASSLGIRDSYEQYF. The CDR3 nucleotides read TGTGCCAGCAGCTTGGGGATCAGGGACTCCTACGAGCAGTACTTC.

The chain links TRBV28 to TRBJ2-7; maybe TRBD2 (6 bases). CDR3 length: 15 residues. The germline V gene encodes CDR1 MDHEN and CDR2 SYDVKM. The V gene lost 2 bases and the J gene lost 4 bases, with 15 bases spanning the gap. DNA for the CDR3: TGTGCCAGCAGTTTACGCGGGAACAGAAGATACGAGCAGTACTTC. This gives the protein CASSLRGNRRYEQYF.

This rearrangement joins TRBV5-6 to TRBJ2-2, with no clear D. V lost 4 bases, J lost 5 bases, and 12 bases lay in between. Germline lookup yields CDR1 SGHDT and CDR2 YYEEEE. The CDR3 has 14 residues. The CDR3 DNA follows: TGTGCCAGCAGCCCAATCTTCAGGACCGGGGAGCTGTTTTTT. It codes for CASSPIFRTGELFF.

J is TRBJ2-3 and V is TRBV5-6; tentative D call: TRBD1 (6 bases). The germline V gene encodes CDR1 SGHDT and CDR2 YYEEEE. The CDR3 has 17 amino acids. V was pared by 4 bases and J by 3 bases, with 21 bases between. CDR3 DNA: TGTGCCAGCAGCCATTCGTCATCGGCCCAGGGGACAGATACGCAGTATTTT. Amino acid sequence: CASSHSSSAQGTDTQYF.

This clone was observed a handful of times. The rearrangement uses TRBV15 and TRBJ2-3; TRBD2 matches at 11 bases. The CDR3 has 20 residues. V was pared by 0 bases and J by 8 bases, with 19 bases of the junction left unmatched. Looked up from germline, CDR1 is LNHNV and CDR2 is YYDKDF (reference sequence). The DNA for the CDR3 is TGTGCCACCAGCAGAGATATTGAGTGGTCTAGCGGGGGGTTGAGGGGTACGCAGTATTTT. Translating it yields CATSRDIEWSSGGLRGTQYF.

A few counts support this clone. The CDR3 sequence is CASVFAYEQYF. The CDR3, as DNA: TGTGCCAGCGTCTTCGCCTACGAGCAGTACTTC. This rearrangement joins TRBV6-6 to TRBJ2-7; D not certain. The CDR3 covers 11 residues. CDR1 and CDR2 (germline): MNHNY, SVGAGI (reference sequence). V was trimmed by 8 bases and J by 2 bases, leaving 7 bases between them.

The chain has TRBV6-5 and TRBJ2-2; TRBD1 agrees at 8 bases. V was pared by 7 bases and J by 7 bases, with 8 bases of the junction left unmatched. CDR3 size: 14 residues. Germline CDR1 reads MNHEY; CDR2 reads SVGAGI. As DNA, the CDR3 is TGTGCCAGCACTGACAGGGGTCGCGGCGGGGAGCTGTTTTTT. Translation: CASTDRGRGGELFF.

The chain employs TRBV2 and TRBJ2-5; 12 positions match TRBD2. There are 17 residues in the CDR3. The germline V gene has CDR1 SNHLY and CDR2 FYNNEI. The J segment lost 7 bases and the V segment lost 2 bases, leaving 11 bases of the junction unmatched. The CDR3 region is CASSELTSGGPGGTQYF. The CDR3 nucleotides are TGTGCCAGCAGTGAACTAACTAGCGGGGGGCCCGGGGGGACCCAGTACTTC.

This chain joins TRBV6-5 and TRBJ1-1; tentative D call: TRBD1 (6 bases). V was clipped by 2 bases and J by 1 base, with 8 bases between them. CDR1 and CDR2 (germline): MNHEY, SVGAGI. The CDR3 sequence is 14 residues long. This chain's CDR3 is CASSYGRGNTEAFF. CDR3 in DNA: TGTGCCAGCAGTTACGGCAGGGGGAACACTGAAGCTTTCTTT.

The J gene is TRBJ1-5, the V gene TRBV28; a possible D gene is TRBD1 (6 bases). Germline CDR1 MDHEN, CDR2 SYDVKM. Trimming cost V 7 bases and J 5 bases, with 15 bases left between them. The CDR3 is 14 residues long. DNA of the CDR3: TGTGCCAGCATAAGGGGGGGGGCGTATCAGCCCCAGCATTTT. It encodes CASIRGGAYQPQHF.

Regarding this clone: One junction end disagrees with the germline gene, perhaps due to a read error. The genes are TRBV7-7 and TRBJ2-3; D is uncertain. CDR3 length: 14 amino acids. Germline CDR1 reads SSHAT; CDR2 reads FNYEAQ (reference sequence). For the CDR3, the DNA is TGTGCTAGCAGCTTTTCCAGTACCACAGATACGCAGTATTTT. Its translation: CASSFSSTTDTQYF.

This clone was found a few times. J is TRBJ1-2 and V is TRBV6-6; D unclear. With 0 bases removed from V and 0 bases from J, the gap between germline ends came to 5 bases. The CDR3 has 14 residues. Germline V CDR1 and CDR2: MNHNY, SVGAGI (reference sequence). CDR3 bases: TGTGCCAGCAGTTACTCAAGAGCTAACTATGGCTACACCTTC. Translated: CASSYSRANYGYTF.

J is TRBJ1-5 and V is TRBV27; TRBD1 agrees at 8 bases. The junction had 3 bases not matched to a gene; V was cut back by 5 bases and J by 6 bases. CDR3 size: 13 residues. Germline loops: CDR1 MNHEY, CDR2 SMNVEV (reference sequence). CDR3 in DNA: TGTGCCAGCAGTCTTGGACAGGGTCAGCCCCAGCATTTT. Protein: CASSLGQGQPQHF.

This clone was found once. The chain has TRBV5-1 and TRBJ2-6; D is unresolved. The V end was cut by 1 base, the J end by 0 bases, with 5 bases between. CDR1 and CDR2 from the germline V gene are SGHRS and YFSETQ. The CDR3 consists of 15 residues. The CDR3 spells CASSLMSSGANVLTF. CDR3 sequence (DNA): TGCGCCAGCAGCTTGATGAGCTCTGGGGCCAACGTCCTGACTTTC.

A few counts support this clone. The rearrangement links TRBV19 to TRBJ1-1; D is uncertain. CDR1 LNHDA and CDR2 SQIVND come from the germline V gene (reference sequence). V was shortened by 5 bases and J by 1 base, with 11 bases between the two germline ends. The CDR3 contains 14 residues. The chain's CDR3 is CASSFPTRNTEAFF. In nucleotides, the CDR3 is TGTGCCAGTAGTTTCCCTACGCGGAACACTGAAGCTTTCTTT.

The genes are TRBV9 and TRBJ2-3; 7 bases line up with TRBD1. After removal of 3 bases from V and 3 bases from J, the junction contained 10 bases not matched to a gene. CDR3 length: 16 residues. CDR1 and CDR2 from the germline V gene are SGDLS and YYNGEE. CDR3 DNA sequence: TGTGCCAGCAGCGCTCGAACAGGGGAGAGGACAGATACGCAGTATTTT. Translating it yields CASSARTGERTDTQYF. The full variable domain, rest sourced from reference TRBV9 and TRBJ2-3, is DSGVTQTPKHLITATGQRVTLRCSPRSGDLSVYWYQQSLDQGLQFLIQYYNGEERAKGNILERFSAQQFPDLHSELNLSSLELGDSALYFCASSARTGERTDTQYFGPGTRLTVL.

The V gene is TRBV27, the J gene TRBJ1-5, with TRBD1 identical over 11 bases. This CDR3 has 15 amino acids. V trimming: 5 bases; J trimming: 5 bases; junction bases outside the gene matches: 5. Germline loops: CDR1 MNHEY, CDR2 SMNVEV (reference sequence). The CDR3 coding sequence is TGTGCCAGCAGTCCTTGGACAGGGGGCTATCAGCCCCAGCATTTT. It encodes CASSPWTGGYQPQHF.

The V call is TRBV29-1, the J call TRBJ2-7, with TRBD2 as a possible D gene (6 bases). The CDR3 length is 14 residues. The V end lost 6 bases, the J end lost 3 bases, and 18 bases lay between the germline ends. CDR1 is SQVTM, CDR2 ANQGSEA, per germline. CDR3 coding DNA: TGCAGCGTCGGACGGGACTCCACGCACTACGAGCAGTACTTC. It codes for CSVGRDSTHYEQYF.

This clone turned up a few times. This chain uses TRBV11-3 with TRBJ2-1; 12 bases are a match to TRBD2. V lost 2 bases, J lost 2 bases, and 1 base stayed unmatched. This CDR3 is 16 amino acids long. Germline V gene sequence: CDR1 SGHNT, CDR2 YENEEA. The DNA of the CDR3 is TGTGCCAGCAGCTTAACTAGCGGGAGGACCTACAATGAGCAGTTCTTC. Protein product: CASSLTSGRTYNEQFF.

This clone was seen a few times. V and J are TRBV11-2 and TRBJ1-1; D possibly corresponds to TRBD1 (5 bases). The CDR3 runs to 14 residues. Trimming shortened V by 1 base and J by 7 bases, and 13 bases separated the two germline ends. Germline V lookup: CDR1 SGHAT, CDR2 FQNNGV. CDR3: CASSLGAGGFEAFF. CDR3 DNA: TGTGCCAGCAGCTTAGGTGCGGGGGGTTTTGAAGCTTTCTTT.

The chain employs TRBV5-1 and TRBJ2-5, with TRBD2 matching over 14 bases. This CDR3 has 15 amino acids. Germline-derived CDR1 and CDR2 are SGHRS and YFSETQ. V shed 4 bases, J shed 5 bases, and the junction held 4 bases outside the gene matches. In DNA, the CDR3 is TGCGCCAGCAGCCGGACTAGCGGGAGGTACGAGACCCAGTACTTC. The encoded protein is CASSRTSGRYETQYF.

This clone appeared a few times. This sequence joins TRBV5-1 and TRBJ2-3; D unresolved. CDR3 length: 16 residues. Trimming left V 2 bases short and J 2 bases short, with 15 bases between. The germline gives CDR1 SGHRS, CDR2 YFSETQ. In DNA, the CDR3 is TGCGCCAGCAGCTTCCCCGACTCCCGTATCACAGATACGCAGTATTTT. It codes for CASSFPDSRITDTQYF.